The 25 T cell receptor beta chains reported below all come from one sample, sequenced in a study of identifying expanded T cells in peripheral blood. Profiling relied on immunoSEQ multiplex PCR, and the TCRdb table lists in-frame clones only, not all of them. The top ten hold approximately 20% of the sample, which has 75,000 to 90,000 clones, 84% seen once. Sequenced input: blood. Receptors originate from a person between 18 and 70 years old in good health.

This clone turned up a few times. The V call is TRBV5-4, the J call TRBJ1-5; TRBD1 is a possible D gene (5 bases). Looked up from germline, CDR1 is SGHNT and CDR2 is YYREEE (reference sequence). CDR3 length: 14 residues. The ends were cut back, 5 bases at V and 1 base at J, with 10 bases in the middle. CDR3 sequence reads: CASRFWGSNQPQHF. The CDR3 bases are TGTGCCAGCAGATTCTGGGGCAGCAATCAGCCCCAGCATTTT. Drawing the rest from reference TRBV5-4 and TRBJ1-5, the complete variable domain is ETGVTQSPTHLIKTRGQQVTLRCSSQSGHNTVSWYQQALGQGPQFIFQYYREEENGRGNFPPRFSGLQFPNYSSELNVNALELDDSALYLCASRFWGSNQPQHFGDGTRLSIL.

Remarks on this clone: Other nucleotide sequences from this sample produce the same CDR3. The chain joins TRBV7-8 to TRBJ2-7; no firm D call. The CDR3 contains 14 residues. Trimming shortened V by 5 bases and J by 2 bases, and 13 bases separated the two germline ends. In germline, CDR1 is SGHVS, CDR2 FQNEAQ. The CDR3 nucleotides are TGTGCCAGCAGCCCCGGAAGGTTTACCTACGAGCAGTACTTC. As protein: CASSPGRFTYEQYF.

V usage is TRBV6-1 and J usage is TRBJ2-3; 8 bases map to TRBD1. Trimming at V came to 10 bases and at J to 2 bases, leaving 8 bases not matched to a gene. This CDR3 has 14 amino acids. CDR1 is MNHNS and CDR2 is SASEGT in the germline V gene. CDR3 nucleotide sequence: TGTGCCACCGGACAGGGTGACCCCACAGATACGCAGTATTTT. Its translation is CATGQGDPTDTQYF.

The chain carries TRBV28 and TRBJ2-1; 10 bases map to TRBD1. J was trimmed by 8 bases and V by 5 bases; bases with no gene match: 9. This CDR3 spans 15 amino acids. Germline CDR1 reads MDHEN; CDR2 reads SYDVKM. The CDR3 coding sequence is TGTGCCAGCAGTCAACCGGGACAGGGGCGGGATGAGCAGTTCTTC. Its translation is CASSQPGQGRDEQFF. Combining the CDR3 with reference TRBV28 and TRBJ2-1 gives the whole variable domain DVKVTQSSRYLVKRTGEKVFLECVQDMDHENMFWYRQDPGLGLRLIYFSYDVKMKEKGDIPEGYSVSREKKERFSLILESASTNQTSMYLCASSQPGQGRDEQFFGPGTRLTVL.

Written as DNA, the CDR3 is TGTGCCAGCAGTTTTGCGGGTAGCAATCAGCCCCAGCATTTT. It encodes CASSFAGSNQPQHF. The rearrangement uses TRBV27 and TRBJ1-5; D unresolved. V shed 3 bases and J shed 0 bases, with 6 bases lying between them. The CDR3 is made up of 14 amino acids. Germline V gene sequence: CDR1 MNHEY, CDR2 SMNVEV (reference sequence).

This rearrangement joins TRBV7-6 to TRBJ2-7; D perhaps matches TRBD1 (6 bases). Germline V gene lookup returns CDR1 SGHVS and CDR2 FNYEAQ. This CDR3 is built from 15 residues. The V end was cut by 2 bases, the J end by 2 bases, with 13 bases between. Here the CDR3 reads CASSLQTGSAYEQYF. Written as DNA, the CDR3 is TGTGCCAGCAGCTTACAGACAGGTTCTGCCTACGAGCAGTACTTC.

This clone appeared a few times. The chain couples TRBV7-2 to TRBJ2-3; D call uncertain. V lost 7 bases and J lost 2, with 13 bases in between. The CDR3 runs to 14 residues. Germline V CDR1 and CDR2: SGHTA, FQGNSA. The CDR3 region has the DNA TGTGCCAGCACCCACTGGCGGACCACAGATACGCAGTATTTT. Translation: CASTHWRTTDTQYF. The full variable domain, rest sourced from reference TRBV7-2 and TRBJ2-3, is GAGVSQSPSNKVTEKGKDVELRCDPISGHTALYWYRQSLGQGLEFLIYFQGNSAPDKSGLPSDRFSAERTGGSVSTLTIQRTQQEDSAVYLCASTHWRTTDTQYFGPGTRLTVL.

The chain couples TRBV25-1 to TRBJ1-4, with 10 bases that match TRBD1. CDR1 is MGHDK, CDR2 SYGVNS, per germline. The CDR3 has 15 amino acids. The ends lost 6 bases at V and 3 bases at J; junction bases unmatched: 4. The CDR3 region has the DNA TGTGCCAGCAGGGGGACAGGGGCTGCTAATGAAAAACTGTTTTTT. It is translated as CASRGTGAANEKLFF.

This chain links TRBV19 with TRBJ1-1, with D possibly matching TRBD1 (6 bases). This CDR3 is built from 14 residues. Germline CDR1 and CDR2: LNHDA and SQIVND (reference sequence). With 5 bases removed from V and 5 bases from J, the gap between germline ends came to 15 bases. The CDR3 DNA reads TGTGCCAGTAGTGTACAACAGGGAGGTACTGAAGCTTTCTTT. It translates to CASSVQQGGTEAFF.

The chain links TRBV19 to TRBJ2-3; 10 bases fit TRBD2. This CDR3 comprises 17 residues. V was pared by 5 bases and J by 0 bases, with 8 bases of the junction left unmatched. Germline V gene data show CDR1 as LNHDA and CDR2 as SQIVND (reference sequence). The CDR3 nucleotides are TGTGCCAGTAGTTGGCTAGCGGGAGCAACTAGCACAGATACGCAGTATTTT. Translated, it gives CASSWLAGATSTDTQYF.

In this sample, this clone turned up a few times. A junction end diverges from the germline sequence, so it may reflect a read error. The genes are TRBV29-1 and TRBJ2-3, with 8 bases matching TRBD1. Germline V gene data show CDR1 as SQVTM and CDR2 as ANQGSEA. CDR3 length: 14 amino acids. This chain's CDR3 is CSVEGQGRADTQYF. In DNA, the CDR3 is TGCAGCGTGGAAGGACAGGGCCGAGCAGATACGCAGTATTTT.

Remarks on this clone: The same CDR3 is also encoded by other DNA sequences in this sample. The chain joins TRBV7-2 to TRBJ2-7; D is undetermined. Trimming cost V 2 bases and J 2 bases, with 1 base left between them. From germline, CDR1 is SGHTA and CDR2 FQGNSA. This CDR3 has 11 amino acids. The CDR3 sequence: CASSLTYEQYF. The CDR3 region has the DNA TGTGCCAGCAGCTTAACCTACGAGCAGTACTTC.

The rearrangement joins TRBV11-2 to TRBJ2-7, with TRBD2 identical over 10 bases. The CDR3 is made up of 17 amino acids. The germline V gene encodes CDR1 SGHAT and CDR2 FQNNGV. Trimming cost V 0 bases and J 3 bases; bases outside gene matches: 8. The DNA for the CDR3 is TGTGCCAGCAGCTTAGAGGGGAGTAGCGGGAGGTTCTACGAGCAGTACTTC. Translated, it gives CASSLEGSSGRFYEQYF.

This chain links TRBV5-1 with TRBJ2-7; no definite D call. The CDR3 sequence is 12 residues long. Germline V gene lookup returns CDR1 SGHRS and CDR2 YFSETQ. V was clipped by 3 bases and J by 5 bases, with 9 bases between them. CDR3 DNA: TGCGCCAGCAGCTGGGCTTTCGACGAGCAGTACTTC. This translates into CASSWAFDEQYF.

The chain has TRBV7-6 and TRBJ1-3, with D hard to call. The CDR3 is 15 amino acids. Germline assignment: CDR1 SGHVS and CDR2 FNYEAQ. V was cut by 0 bases and J by 2 bases, with 8 bases left in between. The CDR3 bases are TGTGCCAGCAGCTTAGCAGTCGGGGCTGGAAACACCATATATTTT. Protein product: CASSLAVGAGNTIYF. Using reference TRBV7-6 and TRBJ1-3 for the parts outside the CDR3, the full variable domain is GAGVSQSPRYKVTKRGQDVALRCDPISGHVSLYWYRQALGQGPEFLTYFNYEAQQDKSGLPNDRFSAERPEGSISTLTIQRTEQRDSAMYRCASSLAVGAGNTIYFGEGSWLTVV.

The chain links TRBV20-1 to TRBJ2-7; the D call may be TRBD1 or TRBD2 (5 bases each). CDR3 size: 11 residues. V gave up 5 bases and J gave up 9 bases, with 14 bases separating them. In germline, CDR1 is DFQATT, CDR2 SNEGSKA (reference sequence). The CDR3: CSAGDPPGQYF. CDR3 coding DNA: TGCAGTGCTGGGGACCCGCCGGGGCAGTACTTC.

The gene calls are TRBV5-4 and TRBJ2-2, with 15 positions matching TRBD2. Germline loops: CDR1 SGHNT, CDR2 YYREEE (reference sequence). J lost 3 bases, V lost 0 bases, and 6 bases had no gene match. CDR3 length equals 19 residues. The CDR3 loop is CASSLGGLAGGMYTGELFF. In nucleotides, the CDR3 is TGTGCCAGCAGCTTGGGAGGACTAGCGGGAGGGATGTACACCGGGGAGCTGTTTTTT.

The gene calls are TRBV9 and TRBJ2-3; D gene uncertain. The CDR3 extends over 17 amino acids. V lost 0 bases to trimming and J lost 2 bases, with 16 bases between them. Looked up from germline, CDR1 is SGDLS and CDR2 is YYNGEE. The CDR3 DNA is TGTGCCAGCAGCGTAGATGGCGATGCCTATAACACAGATACGCAGTATTTT. Amino acid sequence: CASSVDGDAYNTDTQYF.

This sequence joins TRBV29-1 and TRBJ2-7; tentative D call: TRBD2 (6 bases). The V gene's germline CDR1 is SQVTM and CDR2 ANQGSEA. The V gene lost 6 bases and the J gene lost 0 bases, with 12 bases spanning the gap. The CDR3 spans 13 residues. CDR3 coding DNA: TGCAGCGTATCATTAGCGGACTCCTACGAGCAGTACTTC. This translates into CSVSLADSYEQYF.

The rearrangement uses TRBV27 and TRBJ2-1; weak D call: TRBD2 (6 bases). The CDR3 sequence is 14 residues long. Germline CDR1 MNHEY, CDR2 SMNVEV (reference sequence). Trimming took 8 bases from V and 2 from J, leaving 13 bases between them. The CDR3 coding sequence is TGTGCCAGCGGTCCGGGACTCACCTACAATGAGCAGTTCTTC. Its protein is CASGPGLTYNEQFF.

This chain joins TRBV28 and TRBJ2-7; unclear D gene. CDR1 is MDHEN and CDR2 is SYDVKM in the germline V gene. V lost 2 bases, J lost 2 bases, and 10 bases lay in between. This CDR3 has 14 residues. CDR3 DNA: TGTGCCAGCAGTTTAAGTAGCTGGACCTACGAGCAGTACTTC. This encodes CASSLSSWTYEQYF.

The rearrangement joins TRBV11-3 to TRBJ2-1, with 7 bases fitting TRBD2. CDR3 length: 14 amino acids. With V trimmed by 3 bases and J by 9 bases, 8 bases remained unmatched. Germline lookup yields CDR1 SGHNT and CDR2 YENEEA. In DNA, the CDR3 is TGTGCCAGCAGCTTCCGGACATCGGGAGGTGAGCAGTTCTTC. Translating gives CASSFRTSGGEQFF.

In its sample, this clone was seen once. The gene calls are TRBV28 and TRBJ1-2, with D perhaps matching TRBD1 (6 bases). Germline values: CDR1 MDHEN, CDR2 SYDVKM. This CDR3 has 13 residues. V lost 7 bases, J lost 4 bases, and 13 bases lay in between. The CDR3 is CASTAQGGYGYTF. The CDR3 DNA sequence: TGTGCCAGCACCGCTCAAGGGGGCTATGGCTACACCTTC.

This chain joins TRBV28 and TRBJ1-2; tentative D call: TRBD1 (6 bases). The CDR3 length is 14 residues. V lost 3 bases, J lost 4 bases, and 12 bases lay in between. Germline V lookup: CDR1 MDHEN, CDR2 SYDVKM. The DNA for the CDR3 is TGTGCCAGCAGTTTCCCGACAGGCCCCTATGGCTACACCTTC. Translating it yields CASSFPTGPYGYTF.

The genes are TRBV28 and TRBJ2-1; D is possibly TRBD2 (6 bases). With 1 base removed from V and 1 base from J, the gap between germline ends came to 17 bases. The CDR3 is 18 amino acids. Germline V lookup: CDR1 MDHEN, CDR2 SYDVKM. The DNA for the CDR3 is TGTGCCAGCAGTTTATACGATCTAGCGCGATTATCCTACAATGAGCAGTTCTTC. This sequence encodes CASSLYDLARLSYNEQFF.